One sample yielded the 30 T cell receptor beta chains listed below, sequenced in a study of CXCR3-negative and CXCR3-positive naive CD8 T cells. The libraries of TRB cDNA were constructed through 5' RACE using UMI labels. TCRdb re-called the 5' RACE reads; one entry per CDR3 protein, DNA not given. This sample contains 120,000 to 150,000 distinct CDR3 sequences. Their antigens are not known. Overall study results and limits: Higher TRB CDR3 hydrophobicity marked CXCR3-positive naive cells relative to CXCR3-negative naive cells.

The sequenced sample was naive CXCR3+ CD8+ T cells from blood. This sample's subset: CD45RO-CCR7+CD27+CD95- naive CD8+ T cells expressing CXCR3 (TNR3+). The receptors were sampled from a human donor in good health. Some clones in this sample may be carry-over from other donors' samples.

The V gene is TRBV7-8, the J gene TRBJ2-7; TCRdb names TRBD1, which stays unverified in the absence of DNA. Looked up from germline, CDR1 is SGHVS and CDR2 is FQNEAQ. The CDR3 loop spans 16 amino acids. CDR3: CASSLEPGGLTYEQYF.

The chain has TRBV5-1 and TRBJ2-1; TCRdb reports TRBD2, a call that lacks DNA to check it against. CDR3 length: 19 residues. Germline assignment: CDR1 SGHRS and CDR2 YFSETQ. This CDR3 is CASSLYGGVGGDTGNEQFF.

J is TRBJ2-7 and V is TRBV10-3. CDR3 length: 14 amino acids. CDR1 and CDR2 from the germline V gene are ENHRY and SYGVKD. CDR3 protein: CAISESGKSYEQYF.

This chain's CDR3 is CASSWGQLNTEAFF. This chain connects TRBV4-3 to TRBJ1-1; there is no DNA to check the TCRdb D call of TRBD1. Germline CDR1 reads LGHNA; CDR2 reads YSLEER. This CDR3 has 14 residues.

V is TRBV9 and J is TRBJ2-1; the D call of TRBD2 rests on TCRdb alone, since no DNA is present to check it. Germline CDR1 SGDLS, CDR2 YYNGEE. The CDR3 is 14 residues long. The CDR3 is CASSVSGGGNEQFF.

This chain uses TRBV29-1 with TRBJ2-5; the TRBD2 assignment by TCRdb is unverifiable without DNA. Per the germline V gene, CDR1 is SQVTM and CDR2 is ANQGSEA. The CDR3 extends over 15 amino acids. The CDR3 spells CSGGPTSGNQETQYF.

This chain links TRBV12-3 or TRBV12-4 with TRBJ2-2; TCRdb reports TRBD1, a call that lacks DNA to check it against. The CDR3 consists of 15 residues. CDR3 region: CATSGAGGNTGELFF.

The chain employs TRBV5-1 and TRBJ1-1; TCRdb returns TRBD1, unconfirmable since there is no DNA. In germline, CDR1 is SGHRS, CDR2 YFSETQ. The CDR3 has 17 amino acids. CDR3 sequence: CASSQQGTTGMNTEAFF.

This chain joins TRBV7-2 and TRBJ2-7. This CDR3 contains 15 residues. The germline V gene encodes CDR1 SGHTA and CDR2 FQGNSA. CDR3 in amino acids: CASSLWPLGSYEQYF. Full variable domain (outside the CDR3, taken from reference TRBV7-2 and TRBJ2-7): GAGVSQSPSNKVTEKGKDVELRCDPISGHTALYWYRQSLGQGLEFLIYFQGNSAPDKSGLPSDRFSAERTGGSVSTLTIQRTQQEDSAVYLCASSLWPLGSYEQYFGPGTRLTVT.

This chain joins TRBV5-1 and TRBJ2-3; TCRdb reports TRBD1, a call that lacks DNA to check it against. Germline CDR1 SGHRS, CDR2 YFSETQ. This CDR3 comprises 15 residues. This CDR3 reads CASSLAVGRPDTQYF.

The V gene is TRBV4-1, the J gene TRBJ2-5; the D call from TCRdb, TRBD1, cannot be confirmed without DNA. The germline V gene encodes CDR1 MGHRA and CDR2 YSYEKL. The CDR3 loop spans 13 amino acids. CDR3 region: CASSQDVASPQYF.

The chain recombines TRBV4-1 with TRBJ1-6. The CDR3 has 16 residues. The V gene's germline CDR1 is MGHRA and CDR2 YSYEKL. The CDR3 loop reads CASSQDYRSYNSPLHF.

This chain uses TRBV12-3 or TRBV12-4 with TRBJ1-1; the TRBD1 assignment by TCRdb is unverifiable without DNA. The CDR3 contains 15 residues. The CDR3 sequence: CASSRWTGGNTEAFF.

The chain employs TRBV7-8 and TRBJ2-5; no DNA is available, so the TRBD2 call from TCRdb remains unchecked. This CDR3 region has 13 residues. From germline, CDR1 is SGHVS and CDR2 FQNEAQ. The CDR3 spells CASSLWREETQYF. Combining the CDR3 with reference TRBV7-8 and TRBJ2-5 gives the whole variable domain GAGVSQSPRYKVAKRGQDVALRCDPISGHVSLFWYQQALGQGPEFLTYFQNEAQLDKSGLPSDRFFAERPEGSVSTLKIQRTQQEDSAVYLCASSLWREETQYFGPGTRLLVL.

The chain recombines TRBV12-3 or TRBV12-4 with TRBJ1-4; absent DNA, TCRdb's TRBD1 call cannot be checked. There are 13 residues in the CDR3. The CDR3 sequence: CASRGGFPEKLFF.

The CDR3: CASSRRGAGETQYF. The chain has TRBV7-8 and TRBJ2-5; TCRdb calls TRBD2, which cannot be checked without DNA. Germline values: CDR1 SGHVS, CDR2 FQNEAQ. The CDR3 length is 14 residues. The full variable domain, in which reference TRBV7-8 and TRBJ2-5 provide the parts outside the CDR3, is GAGVSQSPRYKVAKRGQDVALRCDPISGHVSLFWYQQALGQGPEFLTYFQNEAQLDKSGLPSDRFFAERPEGSVSTLKIQRTQQEDSAVYLCASSRRGAGETQYFGPGTRLLVL.

The rearrangement links TRBV28 to TRBJ2-1. Looked up from germline, CDR1 is MDHEN and CDR2 is SYDVKM. The CDR3 runs 12 residues. The CDR3 is CASTLGVGEQFF.

J is TRBJ2-7 and V is TRBV19; TCRdb's D call, TRBD1, is unchecked because there is no DNA. CDR3 length: 16 residues. Germline-derived CDR1 and CDR2 are LNHDA and SQIVND (reference sequence). CDR3 region: CASSRRGTDNSYEQYF.

V and J are TRBV2 and TRBJ2-2; the TCRdb D gene call, TRBD1, has no DNA to confirm it. The CDR3 runs 18 residues. Germline V lookup: CDR1 SNHLY, CDR2 FYNNEI. CDR3 residues: CASSEALGGQDNTGELFF.

The chain couples TRBV20-1 to TRBJ2-2. Germline CDR1 and CDR2: DFQATT and SNEGSKA (reference sequence). The CDR3 loop spans 14 amino acids. The CDR3 loop is CSARDTKRTGELFF.

The chain is built from TRBV20-1 and TRBJ2-5; TCRdb selects TRBD1, and the lack of DNA leaves this call unchecked. Germline CDR1 reads DFQATT; CDR2 reads SNEGSKA (reference sequence). This CDR3 region has 12 residues. The CDR3 region is CSAPDSQETQYF.

This chain links TRBV7-9 with TRBJ1-2. The CDR3 spans 13 residues. Germline CDR1 and CDR2: SEHNR and FQNEAQ (reference sequence). CDR3 protein: CASRPDGSWGYTF.

V gene TRBV6-5 combines with J gene TRBJ2-2; TCRdb's assignment of TRBD1 cannot be checked, as there is no DNA. The length of the CDR3 is 17 residues. CDR1 is MNHEY, CDR2 SVGAGI, per germline. CDR3 sequence: CASSPGQGEIDTGELFF.

The gene calls are TRBV29-1 and TRBJ2-3; TCRdb lists TRBD1, though no DNA is available to test this call. The germline gives CDR1 SQVTM, CDR2 ANQGSEA. This CDR3 has 14 residues. CDR3 loop: CSVEEGPVADTQYF.

The chain links TRBV18 to TRBJ2-1; TCRdb picks TRBD2, but there is no DNA to check that call. Germline CDR1 is KGHSH and CDR2 is LQKENI. The CDR3 runs 17 residues. CDR3 in amino acids: CASSPHDQAGVWNEQFF. Using reference TRBV18 and TRBJ2-1 for the parts outside the CDR3, the full variable domain is NAGVMQNPRHLVRRRGQEARLRCSPMKGHSHVYWYRQLPEEGLKFMVYLQKENIIDESGMPKERFSAEFPKEGPSILRIQQVVRGDSAAYFCASSPHDQAGVWNEQFFGPGTRLTVL.

The chain combines TRBV13 with TRBJ2-7; lacking DNA, the TRBD1 call made by TCRdb goes unchecked. CDR1 and CDR2 (germline): PRHDT, FYEKMQ (reference sequence). This CDR3 contains 16 residues. CDR3: CASSSTDRGQFYEQYF.

The J gene is TRBJ2-1, the V gene TRBV13; TCRdb's D call, TRBD1, is unchecked because there is no DNA. This CDR3 has 13 residues. Germline lookup yields CDR1 PRHDT and CDR2 FYEKMQ (reference sequence). The CDR3 region is CASIGGGADEQFF.

The genes are TRBV7-9 and TRBJ2-7. The length of the CDR3 is 15 residues. The germline CDR1 and CDR2 sequences are SEHNR and FQNEAQ (reference sequence). CDR3 residues: CASSFSGRSSYEQYF.

V is TRBV28 and J is TRBJ2-3; TCRdb gives TRBD1 as the D gene, but with no DNA this cannot be confirmed. The CDR3 covers 16 residues. Germline lookup yields CDR1 MDHEN and CDR2 SYDVKM. The CDR3 sequence: CASSPAPRGGTDTQYF.

V gene TRBV7-6 combines with J gene TRBJ2-7; TCRdb gives TRBD1 as the D gene, but with no DNA this cannot be confirmed. Germline V gene data show CDR1 as SGHVS and CDR2 as FNYEAQ. CDR3 length equals 12 residues. CDR3 protein: CASSPRGLEQYF.